One sample yielded the 7 T cell receptor beta chains listed below, sequenced in a study of cytomegalovirus exposure and HLA in healthy donors. The primer mix had 60 Vbeta and 13 Jbeta primers. The assay was immunoSEQ multiplex PCR, and TCRdb's table has in-frame clones only and misses some. This table holds about 130,000 clones, 80% found once. Specimen: PBMCs. The receptor source for this set is a male donor in good health and CMV-seronegative.

The chain couples TRBV5-1 to TRBJ2-3, with D unresolved. Between the trimmed V and J ends, which lost 0 bases and 2 bases, there was a span of 7 bases. Germline V gene sequence: CDR1 SGHRS, CDR2 YFSETQ. This CDR3 spans 14 amino acids. CDR3 sequence (DNA): TGCGCCAGCAGCTTGGACAGAAACACAGATACGCAGTATTTT. As protein: CASSLDRNTDTQYF. Full variable domain (rest looked up from reference TRBV5-1 and TRBJ2-3): KAGVTQTPRYLIKTRGQQVTLSCSPISGHRSVSWYQQTPGQGLQFLFEYFSETQRNKGNFPGRFSGRQFSNSRSEMNVSTLELGDSALYLCASSLDRNTDTQYFGPGTRLTVL.

The chain joins TRBV19 to TRBJ2-1; 10 bases are shared with TRBD2. CDR1 LNHDA and CDR2 SQIVND come from the germline V gene (reference sequence). V dropped 3 bases and J dropped 16; count of bases not matched to a gene: 9. The CDR3 totals 13 residues. The CDR3 protein is CASSILASGGHFF. DNA for the CDR3: TGTGCCAGTAGTATCCTGGCTAGCGGGGGTCACTTCTTC.

This clone was detected only a few times. The chain is built from TRBV5-1 and TRBJ2-3, with 13 bases lining up with TRBD2. This CDR3 region has 18 residues. V was pared by 4 bases and J by 0 bases, with 8 bases of the junction left unmatched. Germline V gene lookup returns CDR1 SGHRS and CDR2 YFSETQ. CDR3 sequence (DNA): TGCGCCAGCAGCCCGACTAGCGGGGGGATTTCTAGCACAGATACGCAGTATTTT. It codes for CASSPTSGGISSTDTQYF.

This sequence joins TRBV30 and TRBJ2-7; D uncertain. The ends were cut back, 1 base at V and 3 bases at J, with 4 bases in the middle. Germline lookup yields CDR1 GTSNPN and CDR2 SVGIG (reference sequence). The CDR3 is 11 amino acids. The DNA for the CDR3 is TGTGCCTGGAGTGACAGCTACGAGCAGTACTTC. Amino acid sequence: CAWSDSYEQYF.

The chain combines TRBV14 with TRBJ2-7, with TRBD2 identical over 7 bases. After removal of 2 bases from V and 5 bases from J, the junction contained 9 bases not matched to a gene. This CDR3 comprises 15 residues. Germline V gene sequence: CDR1 SGHDN, CDR2 FVKESK. The DNA for the CDR3 is TGTGCCAGCAGCCAACCCCGGGGAGGGGACCACGAGCAGTACTTC. Its translation is CASSQPRGGDHEQYF.

Concerning this clone: An end of the junction does not agree with germline; a read error may underlie this. V is TRBV27 and J is TRBJ2-6, with a tentative D call TRBD1 (5 bases). This CDR3 spans 14 amino acids. Per germline, CDR1 MNHEY and CDR2 SMNVEV (reference sequence). CDR3 loop: CASSEFSGANGLTF. CDR3 in DNA: TGTGCCAGCAGTGAATTCTCTGGGGCCAACGGCCTGACTTTC. The full variable domain, completed using reference TRBV27 and TRBJ2-6, is EAQVTQNPRYLITVTGKKLTVTCSQNMNHEYMSWYRQDPGLGLRQIYYSMNVEVTDKGDVPEGYKVSRKEKRNFPLILESPSPNQTSLYFCASSEFSGANGLTFGAGSRLTVL.

V gene TRBV25-1 combines with J gene TRBJ1-4; D perhaps matches TRBD1 (6 bases). The CDR3 spans 13 residues. Germline CDR1 is MGHDK and CDR2 is SYGVNS. Trimming removed 5 bases from V and 7 bases from J, with 11 bases in between. This chain's CDR3 is CASSFGGREKLFF. The CDR3 coding sequence is TGTGCCAGCAGTTTTGGGGGCCGTGAAAAACTGTTTTTT.